Below are 22 T cell receptor beta chains sequenced from a single sample in a study of cytomegalovirus exposure and HLA in healthy donors. The repertoire was sequenced with immunoSEQ multiplex PCR; TCRdb's copy has only in-frame clones and lacks some. In the table there are around 100,000 clones, around 84% of which are singletons. The sequenced material came from PBMCs. The receptors were sampled from a man younger than 30 in good health and CMV-seropositive.

The table lists this clone with a count of one. The chain combines TRBV28 with TRBJ1-2; no clear D gene. CDR1 and CDR2 from the germline V gene are MDHEN and SYDVKM. This CDR3 region has 11 residues. Trimming took 8 bases from V and 1 from J, leaving 5 bases between them. Here the CDR3 reads CASGSNYGYTF. The CDR3, as DNA: TGTGCCAGCGGGAGTAACTATGGCTACACCTTC.

This clone was counted once. The rearrangement uses TRBV10-3 and TRBJ1-4; tentative D call: TRBD1 (5 bases). The CDR3 covers 14 residues. Trimming stripped 2 bases from V and 4 bases from J, with 8 bases between. Germline CDR1 reads ENHRY; CDR2 reads SYGVKD. In nucleotides, the CDR3 is TGTGCCATCAGTGAGGGGGCGATTAATGAAAAACTGTTTTTT. Translation gives CAISEGAINEKLFF.

This chain joins TRBV29-1 and TRBJ2-7, with 11 bases aligning to TRBD1. The CDR3 totals 17 residues. Germline CDR1 reads SQVTM; CDR2 reads ANQGSEA. V was clipped by 5 bases and J by 4 bases; unmatched bases: 16. In nucleotides, the CDR3 is TGCAGCGTTTCCGGGACAGGGGGATCCCGACTGGGATACGAGCAGTACTTC. It encodes CSVSGTGGSRLGYEQYF.

The chain links TRBV9 to TRBJ2-7; 11 nucleotides agree with TRBD1. The CDR3 sequence is 14 residues long. The junction had 5 bases not matched to a gene; V was cut back by 3 bases and J by 6 bases. CDR1 is SGDLS and CDR2 is YYNGEE in the germline V gene. The CDR3 loop reads CASSAPGQGGEQYF. The CDR3 DNA is TGTGCCAGCAGCGCTCCGGGACAGGGGGGCGAGCAGTACTTC.

The table lists this clone with a few counts. The chain joins TRBV30 to TRBJ1-2, with D possibly matching TRBD1 (5 bases). The V and J ends lost 7 bases and 8 bases respectively, with 20 bases between them. This CDR3 contains 13 residues. The germline CDR1 and CDR2 sequences are GTSNPN and SVGIG (reference sequence). The DNA of the CDR3 is TGTGCCTCCCCCGATGGGACGGGAGAGGGCTACACCTTC. This encodes CASPDGTGEGYTF.

The rearrangement joins TRBV7-9 to TRBJ1-2; tentatively, D is TRBD1 (5 bases). CDR1 SEHNR and CDR2 FQNEAQ come from the germline V gene (reference sequence). Trimming took off 6 bases at V and 4 bases at J, with 12 bases between the two ends. The CDR3 runs 13 residues. DNA for the CDR3: TGTGCCAGCAGATCAGTGGACATCTATGGCTACACCTTC. Protein: CASRSVDIYGYTF. The full variable domain, completed using reference TRBV7-9 and TRBJ1-2, is DTGVSQNPRHKITKRGQNVTFRCDPISEHNRLYWYRQTLGQGPEFLTYFQNEAQLEKSRLLSDRFSAERPKGSFSTLEIQRTEQGDSAMYLCASRSVDIYGYTFGSGTRLTVV.

The chain joins TRBV9 to TRBJ2-2, with D tentatively TRBD1 (5 bases). This CDR3 is built from 15 residues. V was cut by 4 bases and J by 6 bases, with 16 bases left in between. Per germline, CDR1 SGDLS and CDR2 YYNGEE. CDR3 protein: CASSIRAQGSGELFF. For the CDR3, the DNA is TGTGCCAGCAGCATTAGAGCCCAGGGTTCCGGGGAGCTGTTTTTT.

This clone occurred a few times. The chain uses TRBV5-4 and TRBJ1-2; 8 nucleotides line up with TRBD1. V lost 2 bases, J lost 6 bases, and 3 bases stayed unmatched. The CDR3 consists of 13 residues. In germline, CDR1 is SGHNT, CDR2 YYREEE (reference sequence). The DNA for the CDR3 is TGTGCCAGCAGCTTAAACAGGGGGGATGGCTACACCTTC. Translated, it gives CASSLNRGDGYTF.

This chain connects TRBV29-1 to TRBJ1-1; 9 bases are a match to TRBD1. V gave up 6 bases and J gave up 4 bases; unmatched junction bases: 6. Germline V gives CDR1 SQVTM, CDR2 ANQGSEA. This CDR3 has 13 amino acids. CDR3 loop: CSVDRGRSTEAFF. CDR3 nucleotide sequence: TGCAGCGTCGACAGGGGGAGGTCCACTGAAGCTTTCTTT.

The chain links TRBV10-1 to TRBJ2-1; D is unclear. Germline CDR1 reads WNHNN; CDR2 reads SYGVQD (reference sequence). The ends were cut back, 1 base at V and 3 bases at J, with 7 bases in the middle. CDR3 length: 14 amino acids. CDR3 DNA: TGCGCCAGCAGTGAGTTCAGAAACTACAATGAGCAGTTCTTC. It codes for CASSEFRNYNEQFF.

The chain joins TRBV28 to TRBJ2-3; 7 bases are a match to TRBD1. This CDR3 has 17 amino acids. The V gene end was trimmed by 5 bases and the J gene end by 6 bases; junction bases not matched to a gene: 17. CDR1 and CDR2 from the germline V gene are MDHEN and SYDVKM. CDR3 sequence (DNA): TGTGCCAGCAGTATTCAGACAGGGTCCCTAGCAGGCGATACGCAGTATTTT. This codes for CASSIQTGSLAGDTQYF.

The chain has TRBV30 and TRBJ1-5; 9 bases map to TRBD1. Germline loops: CDR1 GTSNPN, CDR2 SVGIG (reference sequence). There are 16 residues in the CDR3. With 2 bases clipped from V and 5 bases from J, the junction kept 10 bases outside the gene matches. CDR3: CAWSPNRGRDYQPQHF. The CDR3, as DNA: TGTGCCTGGAGTCCGAACAGGGGGCGGGACTATCAGCCCCAGCATTTT.

This chain joins TRBV28 and TRBJ2-3, with a tentative D call TRBD1 (6 bases). The CDR3 has 14 amino acids. The germline CDR1 and CDR2 sequences are MDHEN and SYDVKM. Trimming took 6 bases from V and 3 from J, leaving 13 bases between them. The CDR3: CASRPQGSTDTQYF. CDR3 DNA sequence: TGTGCCAGCAGGCCACAGGGTTCGACAGATACGCAGTATTTT.

The chain links TRBV6-1 to TRBJ2-2, with D uncertain. This CDR3 is 13 amino acids long. Germline V gene data show CDR1 as MNHNS and CDR2 as SASEGT. V was pared by 2 bases and J by 6 bases, with 7 bases between. The CDR3 region is CASSESGPGELFF. Here the CDR3 DNA reads TGTGCCAGCAGTGAATCGGGTCCCGGGGAGCTGTTTTTT.

The sample holds a few counts of this clone. This chain connects TRBV2 to TRBJ2-5; TRBD2 matches at 7 bases. The CDR3 consists of 15 residues. CDR1 is SNHLY and CDR2 is FYNNEI in the germline V gene. Trimming removed 1 base from V and 5 bases from J; junction bases left unmatched: 7. CDR3 sequence: CASSEGPLGGETQYF. The DNA for the CDR3 is TGTGCCAGCAGTGAAGGTCCCCTGGGGGGGGAGACCCAGTACTTC. The entire variable domain, with the rest obtained from reference TRBV2 and TRBJ2-5, is as follows: EPEVTQTPSHQVTQMGQEVILRCVPISNHLYFYWYRQILGQKVEFLVSFYNNEISEKSEIFDDQFSVERPDGSNFTLKIRSTKLEDSAMYFCASSEGPLGGETQYFGPGTRLLVL.

The chain carries TRBV19 and TRBJ2-1; TRBD1 agrees at 10 bases. CDR1 LNHDA and CDR2 SQIVND come from the germline V gene (reference sequence). V lost 6 bases to trimming and J lost 8 bases; unmatched junction nucleotides: 10. This CDR3 is built from 15 residues. As DNA, the CDR3 is TGTGCCAGTAGAAGCGGGACAGGGGATAATGATGAGCAGTTCTTC. Translating it yields CASRSGTGDNDEQFF.

The chain carries TRBV6-5 and TRBJ2-1; the D is unclear. Germline V gene sequence: CDR1 MNHEY, CDR2 SVGAGI. The germline V and J ends were trimmed by 2 bases and 9 bases, with 5 bases remaining between them. This CDR3 has 11 residues. CDR3 in DNA: TGTGCCAGCAGTTACGGGCCTGAGCAGTTCTTC. The encoded protein is CASSYGPEQFF.

V gene TRBV28 combines with J gene TRBJ2-5; 13 bases match TRBD2. The end of the DNA fits TRBJ2-7 better, so the J call may be wrong. Germline assignment: CDR1 MDHEN and CDR2 SYDVKM. The CDR3 loop spans 18 amino acids. CDR3 in amino acids: CASRLGWTSGSSSYEQYF. Here the CDR3 DNA reads TGTGCCAGCAGGTTGGGTTGGACTAGCGGGAGCAGCTCCTACGAGCAGTACTTC.

The rearrangement joins TRBV6-5 to TRBJ2-3, with a weak D call TRBD1 (6 bases). The CDR3 spans 15 residues. The germline V gene encodes CDR1 MNHEY and CDR2 SVGAGI. Trimming shortened V by 2 bases and J by 1 base, and 10 bases separated the two germline ends. CDR3 sequence: CASSYDEGGTDTQYF. Here the CDR3 DNA reads TGTGCCAGCAGTTACGACGAGGGGGGCACAGATACGCAGTATTTT.

A few counts support this clone. The chain joins TRBV14 to TRBJ1-2; 9 nucleotides align to TRBD1. CDR1 and CDR2 (germline): SGHDN, FVKESK. Losses at the gene ends were 4 bases for V and 7 bases for J; bases not matched to a gene: 16. This CDR3 comprises 17 residues. This chain's CDR3 is CASSPLDEGQGWFGYTF. The CDR3 DNA reads TGTGCCAGCAGCCCCTTGGACGAGGGACAGGGCTGGTTTGGCTACACCTTC. Together with reference TRBV14 and TRBJ1-2, the CDR3 gives the full variable domain: EAGVTQFPSHSVIEKGQTVTLRCDPISGHDNLYWYRRVMGKEIKFLLHFVKESKQDESGMPNNRFLAERTGGTYSTLKVQPAELEDSGVYFCASSPLDEGQGWFGYTFGSGTRLTVV.

The chain is built from TRBV2 and TRBJ1-2; 8 bases match TRBD1. Trimming took 6 bases from V and 5 from J; bases not matched to a gene: 8. Germline CDR1 reads SNHLY; CDR2 reads FYNNEI. CDR3 length equals 14 residues. The CDR3 DNA sequence: TGTGCCAGCAGCACGGACAGGGTTGGGTATGGCTACACCTTC. Translation gives CASSTDRVGYGYTF.

This clone was recorded once. The chain is built from TRBV6-1 and TRBJ2-7, with TRBD1 as a possible D gene (5 bases). The CDR3 totals 12 residues. The ends were cut back, 10 bases at V and 3 bases at J, with 13 bases in the middle. Germline-derived CDR1 and CDR2 are MNHNS and SASEGT. CDR3: CATHQGCYEQYV. The DNA for the CDR3 is TGTGCCACCCACCAGGGCTGCTACGAGCAGTACGTC.